This TCR beta chain was sequenced for a study of cytomegalovirus exposure and HLA in healthy donors. Germline CDR1 SGHVS, CDR2 FNYEAQ. J lost 0 bases, V lost 5 bases, and 8 bases had no gene match. This CDR3 comprises 16 residues. The study ran its PCR with 60 Vbeta and 13 Jbeta primers. Measured with immunoSEQ multiplex PCR; TCRdb has only the in-frame clones, and not every one. This sample has around 150,000 clones, with around 76% found just once. This TCR derives from a female donor in good health and CMV-seronegative. Material: PBMCs. The rearrangement joins TRBV7-6 to TRBJ2-7; 9 nucleotides align to TRBD2. The CDR3 reads CASSPGSGRSSYEQYF. The CDR3 DNA sequence: TGTGCCAGCAGCCCCGGGAGCGGGAGGAGCTCCTACGAGCAGTACTTC.